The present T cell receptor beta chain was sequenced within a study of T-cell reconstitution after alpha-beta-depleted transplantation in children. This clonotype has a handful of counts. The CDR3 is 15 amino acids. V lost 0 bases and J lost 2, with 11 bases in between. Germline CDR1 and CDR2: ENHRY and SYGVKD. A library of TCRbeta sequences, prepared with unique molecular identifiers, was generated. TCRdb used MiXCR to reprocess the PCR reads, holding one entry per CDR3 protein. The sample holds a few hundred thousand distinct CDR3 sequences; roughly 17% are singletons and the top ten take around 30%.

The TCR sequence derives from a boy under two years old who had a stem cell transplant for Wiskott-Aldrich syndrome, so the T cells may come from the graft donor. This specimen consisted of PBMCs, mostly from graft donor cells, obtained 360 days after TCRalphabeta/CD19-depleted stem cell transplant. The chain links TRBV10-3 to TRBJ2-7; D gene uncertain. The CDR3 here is CAISESRSYPYEQYF. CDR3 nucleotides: TGTGCCATCAGTGAGTCGCGCAGTTACCCCTACGAGCAGTACTTC.